The 21 T cell receptor beta chains below all came from one sample that was sequenced in a study of long-term antiretroviral therapy in people with HIV. The run of the v3.0 immunoSEQ assay was at survey level. Method: immunoSEQ multiplex PCR; TCRdb's copy keeps in-frame clones and lacks some. The sample lists 7,300 or so clones; about 76% were seen once. Specimen: unsorted PBMCs, collected 0.9 years before starting antiretroviral therapy. Every receptor here comes from a man between 40 and 49 years old with HIV.

The V call is TRBV5-1, the J call TRBJ1-2; 8 bases match TRBD1. V was pared by 2 bases and J by 3 bases, with 0 bases of the junction left unmatched. The germline V gene has CDR1 SGHRS and CDR2 YFSETQ. The length of the CDR3 is 13 residues. CDR3 region: CASSLQGDYGYTF. The DNA for the CDR3 is TGCGCCAGCAGCTTACAGGGGGACTATGGCTACACCTTC.

The chain carries TRBV2 and TRBJ2-2; D possibly corresponds to TRBD2 (6 bases). V lost 4 bases, J lost 7 bases, and 7 bases lay in between. The germline gives CDR1 SNHLY, CDR2 FYNNEI. The CDR3 is made up of 12 amino acids. In nucleotides, the CDR3 is TGTGCCAGCAGTGGCGGGATCGGGGAGCTGTTTTTT. Protein: CASSGGIGELFF.

J is TRBJ2-7 and V is TRBV27; D is possibly TRBD1 (5 bases). The germline V and J ends were trimmed by 5 bases and 2 bases, with 10 bases remaining between them. The germline V gene has CDR1 MNHEY and CDR2 SMNVEV (reference sequence). This CDR3 comprises 13 residues. For the CDR3, the DNA is TGTGCCAGCAGTGCGCAGGGCCCCTACGAGCAGTACTTC. It encodes CASSAQGPYEQYF.

The V call is TRBV5-6, the J call TRBJ1-1; perhaps TRBD1 as D (6 bases). This CDR3 has 15 residues. The germline V and J ends were trimmed by 4 bases and 3 bases, with 16 bases remaining between them. The germline gives CDR1 SGHDT, CDR2 YYEEEE. The CDR3 is CASSPMGGADTEAFF. In DNA, the CDR3 is TGTGCCAGCAGCCCTATGGGGGGGGCCGACACTGAAGCTTTCTTT.

The chain has TRBV18 and TRBJ1-3; no firm D call. V lost 3 bases to trimming and J lost 0 bases, with 9 bases between them. The CDR3 contains 15 residues. Germline lookup yields CDR1 KGHSH and CDR2 LQKENI. CDR3 sequence: CASSPMSGSGNTIYF. As DNA, the CDR3 is TGTGCCAGCTCACCGATGTCGGGCTCTGGAAACACCATATATTTT.

This chain uses TRBV27 with TRBJ2-2; D gene unclear. V dropped 0 bases and J dropped 11 bases, with 10 bases sitting between them. The germline V gene has CDR1 MNHEY and CDR2 SMNVEV (reference sequence). This CDR3 has 13 amino acids. The CDR3 sequence is CASSLSPLRELFF. As DNA, the CDR3 is TGTGCCAGCAGTTTATCTCCATTGAGAGAGCTGTTTTTT.

The chain recombines TRBV4-1 with TRBJ1-2; no clear D gene. The CDR3 extends over 16 amino acids. V gave up 0 bases and J gave up 4 bases, with 15 bases separating them. Germline CDR1 and CDR2: MGHRA and YSYEKL. CDR3 sequence: CASSQDSTSWSYGYTF. CDR3 DNA sequence: TGCGCCAGCAGCCAAGATAGTACCTCTTGGAGCTATGGCTACACCTTC.

Sample share makes this clone hyperexpanded. The rearrangement uses TRBV4-3 and TRBJ1-1; 9 bases are a match to TRBD1. The CDR3 totals 15 residues. CDR1 and CDR2 from the germline V gene are LGHNA and YSLEER. The V gene end was trimmed by 6 bases and the J gene end by 0 bases; junction bases not matched to a gene: 5. CDR3 coding DNA: TGCGCCAGCAGTTTGGACAGGGGTATGAACACTGAAGCTTTCTTT. Translated, it gives CASSLDRGMNTEAFF.

In its sample, this clone was seen a few times. The genes are TRBV18 and TRBJ1-5; no clear D. The CDR3 sequence is 14 residues long. V was shortened by 2 bases and J by 0 bases, with 5 bases between the two germline ends. CDR1 and CDR2 (germline): KGHSH, LQKENI. CDR3: CASSPGISNQPQHF. The CDR3 DNA sequence: TGTGCCAGCTCACCAGGGATTAGCAATCAGCCCCAGCATTTT.

The chain is built from TRBV7-2 and TRBJ2-7; the match to TRBD1 covers 7 bases. V lost 0 bases, J lost 6 bases, and 11 bases stayed unmatched. Per the germline V gene, CDR1 is SGHTA and CDR2 is FQGNSA. The CDR3 runs 16 residues. The CDR3 DNA sequence: TGTGCCAGCAGCTTAGCGGAGTTGACAGGGATCGCCGAGCAGTACTTC. It specifies CASSLAELTGIAEQYF.

The chain employs TRBV7-9 and TRBJ1-1, with D tentatively TRBD1 (5 bases). V lost 1 base and J 4 bases, leaving 13 bases between the germline ends. The CDR3 contains 15 residues. Germline CDR1 SEHNR, CDR2 FQNEAQ (reference sequence). The CDR3 here is CASSLGGTVGTEAFF. The CDR3 DNA reads TGTGCCAGCAGCTTAGGCGGGACTGTGGGCACTGAAGCTTTCTTT.

The rearrangement joins TRBV6-5 to TRBJ2-7; 7 bases map to TRBD2. Germline CDR1 and CDR2: MNHEY and SVGAGI. V was clipped by 7 bases and J by 0 bases; unmatched bases: 6. This CDR3 has 14 residues. In DNA form, the CDR3 reads TGTGCCAGCAAGCGGGACGGGACCTCCTACGAGCAGTACTTC. Its protein product is CASKRDGTSYEQYF.

The chain employs TRBV6-1 and TRBJ1-2; D unclear. This CDR3 has 12 residues. Trimming took 10 bases from V and 8 from J, leaving 17 bases between them. Germline values: CDR1 MNHNS, CDR2 SASEGT. The CDR3 here is CATSKGFVGYTF. In nucleotides, the CDR3 is TGTGCCACAAGTAAGGGTTTCGTGGGCTACACCTTC.

The chain is built from TRBV27 and TRBJ2-3; a possible D gene is TRBD1 (6 bases). CDR1 is MNHEY and CDR2 is SMNVEV in the germline V gene (reference sequence). The CDR3 totals 17 residues. With 4 bases removed from V and 0 bases from J, the gap between germline ends came to 17 bases. In nucleotides, the CDR3 is TGTGCCAGCAGTTATCGACAGGCCGGATTTAGCACAGATACGCAGTATTTT. The encoded protein is CASSYRQAGFSTDTQYF.

The V call is TRBV10-3, the J call TRBJ1-1, with TRBD1 matching over 7 bases. J was trimmed by 4 bases and V by 10 bases; bases with no gene match: 6. Germline CDR1 reads ENHRY; CDR2 reads SYGVKD. The CDR3 runs 12 residues. In nucleotides, the CDR3 is TGTGCCACGACCCCAGGGGGCACTGAAGCTTTCTTT. Translating gives CATTPGGTEAFF.

A remark on this clone: Mismatch with germline at one junction end may stem from a read error. The gene calls are TRBV5-4 and TRBJ2-3, with 7 bases that match TRBD2. Germline values: CDR1 SGHNT, CDR2 YYREEE (reference sequence). The CDR3 runs 14 residues. CDR3 residues: CASSQDRAGDTQYF. The CDR3 DNA sequence: TGCGCCAGCAGCCAAGATAGAGCGGGGGATACGCAGTATTTT.

The CDR3, as DNA: TGCGCCAGCAGCTTGGCCGAAGGCGGGGGGACGTATTTT. This codes for CASSLAEGGGTYF. J is TRBJ2-3 and V is TRBV5-1; 8 nucleotides agree with TRBD2. Trimming took 0 bases from V and 14 from J; bases not matched to a gene: 8. Germline V CDR1 and CDR2: SGHRS, YFSETQ. This CDR3 has 13 amino acids.

The chain employs TRBV30 and TRBJ1-2; TRBD1 might be the D (5 bases). The CDR3 contains 14 residues. The germline CDR1 and CDR2 sequences are GTSNPN and SVGIG (reference sequence). V was trimmed by 5 bases and J by 6 bases, leaving 19 bases between them. The CDR3 region is CAWGDGRRGNGYTF. As DNA, the CDR3 is TGTGCCTGGGGGGACGGTAGACGTGGAAATGGCTACACCTTC.

The CDR3 DNA follows: TGCGCCAGCAGCTCTGCAACAGGGGACGGCCGTGGCTACACCTTC. It codes for CASSSATGDGRGYTF. The chain carries TRBV5-1 and TRBJ1-2, with 7 bases matching TRBD1. This CDR3 has 15 residues. After removal of 3 bases from V and 7 bases from J, the junction contained 12 bases not matched to a gene. Germline-derived CDR1 and CDR2 are SGHRS and YFSETQ.

The chain recombines TRBV11-2 with TRBJ2-3, with 7 nucleotides matching TRBD2. Germline lookup yields CDR1 SGHAT and CDR2 FQNNGV. This CDR3 is 15 amino acids long. After removal of 0 bases from V and 0 bases from J, the junction contained 0 bases not matched to a gene. The CDR3 region is CASSLEGLSTDTQYF. The CDR3 region has the DNA TGTGCCAGCAGCTTAGAGGGACTAAGCACAGATACGCAGTATTTT.

The rearrangement links TRBV4-1 to TRBJ1-2; D is undetermined. There are 16 residues in the CDR3. The V end was cut by 0 bases, the J end by 7 bases, with 18 bases between. Germline V gene sequence: CDR1 MGHRA, CDR2 YSYEKL. This chain's CDR3 is CASSQEQGGRRGGYTF. CDR3 in DNA: TGCGCCAGCAGCCAAGAACAAGGAGGCCGACGGGGTGGCTACACCTTC.